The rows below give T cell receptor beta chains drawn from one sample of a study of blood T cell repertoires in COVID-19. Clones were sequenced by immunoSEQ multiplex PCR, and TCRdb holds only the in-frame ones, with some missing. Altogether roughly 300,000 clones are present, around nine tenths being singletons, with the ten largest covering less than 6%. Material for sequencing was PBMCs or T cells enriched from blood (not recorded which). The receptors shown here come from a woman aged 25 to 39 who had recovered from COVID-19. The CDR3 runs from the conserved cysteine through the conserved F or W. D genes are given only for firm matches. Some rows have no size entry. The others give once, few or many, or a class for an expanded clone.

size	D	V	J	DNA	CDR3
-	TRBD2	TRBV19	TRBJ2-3	TGTGCCAGTAGTATAGCCTCCCTAGCGGGGGGGTTGGATACGCAGTATTTT	CASSIASLAGGLDTQYF
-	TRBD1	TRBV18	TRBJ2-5	TGTGCCAGCTCACCGGGACAGGGCTCTGTGGAGACCCAGTACTTC	CASSPGQGSVETQYF
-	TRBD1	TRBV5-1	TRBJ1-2	TGCGCCAGCAGCAACAGGGGCGAAGATGGCTACACCTTC	CASSNRGEDGYTF
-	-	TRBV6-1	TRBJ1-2	TGTGCCAGCAGTGAACCCGGGGATGGCTACACCTTC	CASSEPGDGYTF
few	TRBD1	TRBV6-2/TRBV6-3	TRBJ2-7	TGTGCCAGCAGTTCGGGACAGTCGTGGCAGTACTTC	CASSSGQSWQYF
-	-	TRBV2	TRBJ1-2	TGTGCCAGCGGTAGGGGATATGGCTACACCTTC	CASGRGYGYTF
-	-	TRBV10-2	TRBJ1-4	TGCGCCAGCATGGACAGATGGGATGAAAAACTGTTTTTT	CASMDRWDEKLFF
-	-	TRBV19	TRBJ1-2	TGTGCCAGTAGTATAGGTGGCGGGCCGAGCACCTTC	CASSIGGGPSTF
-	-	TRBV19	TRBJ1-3	TGTGCCACCTCCGACGGGAGAGCCTCTGGAAACACCATATATTTT	CATSDGRASGNTIYF
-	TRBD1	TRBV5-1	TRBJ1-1	TGCGCCAGCAGCCCGACAGGGATTAACACTGAAGCTTTCTTT	CASSPTGINTEAFF
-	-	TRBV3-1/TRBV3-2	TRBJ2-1	TGTGCCAGCAGGGGACACCCAGACTCCTACAATGAGCAGTTCTTC	CASRGHPDSYNEQFF
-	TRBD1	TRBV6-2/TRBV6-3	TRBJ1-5	TGTGCCAGCAGTTACTCGAGTACAGGGGGCAATCAGCCCCAGCATTTT	CASSYSSTGGNQPQHF
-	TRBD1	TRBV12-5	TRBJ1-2	TGTGCTAGTGGATTCTCGAATCCCGGGACAGGGGCAAGAGGCTACACCTTC	CASGFSNPGTGARGYTF
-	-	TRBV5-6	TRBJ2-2	TGTGCCAGCAGCTTGAACAGGCTGAAGACCGGGGAGCTGTTTTTT	CASSLNRLKTGELFF
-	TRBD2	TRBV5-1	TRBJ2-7	TGCGCCAGCAGCGTTAGCGGGGGGTCTTTTATTTACTACGAGCAGTACTTC	CASSVSGGSFIYYEQYF
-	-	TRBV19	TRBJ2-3	TGTGCCAGTAAGCGTGGTAACCCTAGCACAGATACGCAGTATTTT	CASKRGNPSTDTQYF
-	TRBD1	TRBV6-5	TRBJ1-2	TGTGCCAGCAGTTACACCGGGACAGGGTTGGGCTACACCTTC	CASSYTGTGLGYTF
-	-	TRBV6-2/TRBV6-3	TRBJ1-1	TGTGCCAGCAGTTACTCCTCCTCGGGGGACACTGAAGCTTTCTTT	CASSYSSSGDTEAFF
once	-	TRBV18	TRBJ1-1	TGTGCCAGCTCACCACTTATTATTTCGAGCACTGAAGCTTTCTTT	CASSPLIISSTEAFF
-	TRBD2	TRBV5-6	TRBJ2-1	TGTGCCAGCACCTCGACTAGCGGGGGGCCCGATGGTCAGCAGTTCTTC	CASTSTSGGPDGQQFF
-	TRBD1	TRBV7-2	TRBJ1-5	TGTGCCAGCAGCCAGGGGGGTATTAGCAATCAGCCCCAGCATTTT	CASSQGGISNQPQHF
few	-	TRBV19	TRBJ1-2	TGTGCCAGTAAGAACCAGGGGCTGAACGGCTACACCTTC	CASKNQGLNGYTF
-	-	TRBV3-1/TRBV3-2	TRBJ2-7	TGTGCCAGCAGCCAAACTACGACCTCCTACGAGCAGTACTTC	CASSQTTTSYEQYF
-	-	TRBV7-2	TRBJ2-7	TGTGCCAGCAGCTCCGGGAGGGGGCCCTCCTACGAGCAGTACTTC	CASSSGRGPSYEQYF
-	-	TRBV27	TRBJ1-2	TGTGCCAGCAGTTTATCTCCGACTGACGGACTCTATGGCTACACCTTC	CASSLSPTDGLYGYTF
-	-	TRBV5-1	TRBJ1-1	TGCGCCAGCAGCCCGGGACTGTCGCGGACTGAAGCTTTCTTT	CASSPGLSRTEAFF
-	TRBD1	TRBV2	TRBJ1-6	TGTGCCAGCAGTGTAAAAGGACAGGGGATAGAGTCACCCCTCCACTTT	CASSVKGQGIESPLHF
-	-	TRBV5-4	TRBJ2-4	TGTGCCAGCAGCTCGGCTGACAGCTCAAAAAACATTCAGTACTTC	CASSSADSSKNIQYF
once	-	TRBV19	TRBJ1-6	TGTGCCAGTAGGGAGGGTTCCTCCTATAATTCACCCCTCCACTTT	CASREGSSYNSPLHF
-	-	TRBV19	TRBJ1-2	TGTGCCAGTAGTATAGTTCCGGGAGCCCAACAATATGGCTACACCTTC	CASSIVPGAQQYGYTF
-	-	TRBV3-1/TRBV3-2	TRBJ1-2	TGTGCCAGCAGCCCGCCAACAGGCCTGAACTATGGCTACACCTTC	CASSPPTGLNYGYTF
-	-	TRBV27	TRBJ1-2	TGTGCCAGCAGTTCGGGGGGATCCTATGGCTACACCTTC	CASSSGGSYGYTF
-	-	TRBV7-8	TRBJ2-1	TGTGCCAGCAGCTTAGCGCTGGGACAAATCTACAATGAGCAGTTCTTC	CASSLALGQIYNEQFF
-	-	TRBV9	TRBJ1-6	TGTGCCAGCAGCGCGAGGGGGGGCTCCTATAATTCACCCCTCCACTTT	CASSARGGSYNSPLHF
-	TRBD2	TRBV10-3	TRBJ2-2	TGTGCCATCAGACCAACTAGCGGGGGGGCAGGGGAGCTGTTTTTT	CAIRPTSGGAGELFF
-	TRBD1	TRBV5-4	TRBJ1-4	TGTGCCAGCAGCTTAATGACAGGGAATGAAAAACTGTTTTTT	CASSLMTGNEKLFF
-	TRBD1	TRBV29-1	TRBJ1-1	TGCAGCGTAGACCACAGGGGCGGCACTGAAGCTTTCTTT	CSVDHRGGTEAFF
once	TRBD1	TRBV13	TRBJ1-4	TGTGCCAGCAGCGAACAGGGGAGACCTAATGAAAAACTGTTTTTT	CASSEQGRPNEKLFF
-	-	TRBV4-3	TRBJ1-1	TGCGCCAGCAGTCGGACAGTGAACACTGAAGCTTTCTTT	CASSRTVNTEAFF